This T cell receptor beta chain emerged from a study of T cell changes during pregnancy in multiple sclerosis. TCRdb's table, derived via immunoSEQ multiplex PCR, lists solely in-frame clones and lacks some. The top ten clones hold around 0.9% of a sample with 68,000 or so clones, 91% of them seen once. After removal of 2 bases from V and 5 bases from J, the junction contained 17 bases not matched to a gene. CDR3 length: 19 residues. The germline V gene has CDR1 SGHTA and CDR2 FQGTGA. The chain employs TRBV7-3 and TRBJ2-3; 9 bases are shared with TRBD2. Sequenced here: peripheral blood, sampled in the second trimester of pregnancy. The TCR originated in a female donor with multiple sclerosis, enrolled in a pregnancy study. The CDR3 sequence is CASSLRLGAGGLLEDTQYF. CDR3 DNA sequence: TGTGCCAGCAGCTTACGGCTCGGGGCGGGGGGGCTCTTGGAAGATACGCAGTATTTT.